A selection of T cell receptor beta chains follows, all from one sample in a study of PD-L1 blockade in urothelial cancer. Sequenced by immunoSEQ multiplex PCR; TCRdb stores in-frame clones only, minus some. This sample yields 120,000 or so clones, of which more than 75% are seen a single time; around 2.4% belongs to the top ten. The material was PBMCs, obtained around atezolizumab (anti-PD-L1) treatment. These receptors were taken from a man aged 50 to 60 with urothelial cancer. The CDR3 runs from the conserved cysteine through the conserved F or W. The D gene is left open where the match is weak. Some rows have no size entry. The others give once, few or many, or a class for an expanded clone.

TRBD1 once TRBJ2-6 TRBV28 TGTGCCAGCAGTTTATGGGGGACAGGGACCTCTGGGGCCAACGTCCTGACTTTC CASSLWGTGTSGANVLTF
- - TRBJ2-1 TRBV18 TGTGCCAGCTCACCGGGGCGGGGCCCCAATGAGCAGTTCTTC CASSPGRGPNEQFF
- - TRBJ1-3 TRBV7-8 TGTGCCAGCAGCTTAGAAGAACTAAACACCATATATTTT CASSLEELNTIYF
- - TRBJ1-4 TRBV5-6 TGTGCCAGCAGCTTGCAGGGAGGAGGGGAAAAACTGTTTTTT CASSLQGGGEKLFF
TRBD2 - TRBJ2-5 TRBV7-2 TGTGCCAGCAGCTTAGCGGGCGGGAGGGAGACCCAGTACTTC CASSLAGGRETQYF
- few TRBJ1-4 TRBV28 TGTGCCAGCAGCCTCGTTGATATGGCTGAAAAACTGTTTTTT CASSLVDMAEKLFF
- - TRBJ1-2 TRBV30 TGTGCCTGGAGTGTATCAGCGGTAGGCTACACCTTC CAWSVSAVGYTF
- - TRBJ2-5 TRBV7-9 TGTGCCAGCGACCGGGTTCCGGTGACCCAGTACTTC CASDRVPVTQYF
- - TRBJ1-6 TRBV19 TGTGCCAGTAGTTTCAGCGGAGGCGATTCACCCCTCCACTTT CASSFSGGDSPLHF
- - TRBJ2-1 TRBV7-2 TGTGCCAGCAGCTTGGGACACGAACTTTGGAATGAGCAGTTCTTC CASSLGHELWNEQFF
TRBD1 - TRBJ2-7 TRBV7-8 TGTGCCAGCAGCAGTAGACAGGGGGGATCCTACGAGCAGTACTTC CASSSRQGGSYEQYF
- - TRBJ2-1 TRBV28 TGTGCCAGCAGTCCGGTCGCGGGCGCTATGAACAATGAGCAGTTCTTC CASSPVAGAMNNEQFF
TRBD2 once TRBJ2-1 TRBV5-1 TGCGCCAGCAGCGAGCAAGCGGGGGGAACCTACAATGAGCAGTTCTTC CASSEQAGGTYNEQFF
TRBD2 - TRBJ2-7 TRBV9 TGTGCCAGCAGCGGGGGGACTACACGGGAGCAGTACTTC CASSGGTTREQYF
- many TRBJ2-5 TRBV19 TGTGCCAGTAGTATAGGCCCGGGTGAGACCCAGTACTTC CASSIGPGETQYF
TRBD1 once TRBJ2-5 TRBV28 TGTGCCAGCAGTTACCTGGACAGGGGAGAGACCCAGTACTTC CASSYLDRGETQYF
TRBD1 - TRBJ2-7 TRBV5-5 TGTGCCAGCAGCTTGTCGCAGGGGGCGGTCGAGCAGTACTTC CASSLSQGAVEQYF
- - TRBJ2-1 TRBV4-1 TGCGCCAGCAGCCAAGATGGTCTCTCGACAGCCTCGTTCTACAATGAGCAGTTCTTC CASSQDGLSTASFYNEQFF
- once TRBJ1-1 TRBV9 TGTGCCAGCAGCGCCCCAGGCTTGGGAGGATCTGAAGCTTTCTTT CASSAPGLGGSEAFF
- - TRBJ2-2 TRBV7-8 TGTGCCAGCAGCAGTTTCCTACCGGGCACCGGGGAGCTGTTTTTT CASSSFLPGTGELFF
- - TRBJ1-1 TRBV30 TGTGCCTGGACAAAGAACACTGAAGCTTTCTTT CAWTKNTEAFF
TRBD2 - TRBJ2-3 TRBV30 TGTGCCTGGCGGACTAGCGGAGCTCGGCAAGGGTATTTT CAWRTSGARQGYF
TRBD1 - TRBJ1-5 TRBV11-2 TGTGCCAGCAGCTTAGCAGGGGGGAAGAGTCAGCCCCAGCATTTT CASSLAGGKSQPQHF
- - TRBJ2-7 TRBV28 TGTGCCAGCAGTTATAGTATCGGGGGGCTTGCGGGAGTGCACGAGCAGTACTTC CASSYSIGGLAGVHEQYF
TRBD2 once TRBJ2-1 TRBV9 TGTGCCAGCAGCGTAAAGGAAGCCGGGACTAGCGGGAGAGGTGAGCAGTTCTTC CASSVKEAGTSGRGEQFF
- - TRBJ2-1 TRBV10-3 TGTGCCATCAGCAGGGGTGGTGAGCGACTCTACAATGAGCAGTTCTTC CAISRGGERLYNEQFF
TRBD1 once TRBJ2-5 TRBV28 TGTGCCAGCAGTGCAGGGGGTCTGGTAGCGGAGACCCAGTACTTC CASSAGGLVAETQYF
TRBD2 - TRBJ2-7 TRBV7-9 TGTGCCAGCTCGGGCGGGAGGATGGTAGAGCAGTACTTC CASSGGRMVEQYF
- - TRBJ2-6 TRBV7-2 TGTGCCAGCAGCTTAGGGAGCTCTGGGGCCAACGTCCTGACTTTC CASSLGSSGANVLTF
TRBD1 - TRBJ1-3 TRBV18 TGTGCCAGCTTACCGGGACAGGCTTCCACCATATATTTT CASLPGQASTIYF
TRBD2 - TRBJ2-7 TRBV2 TGTGCCAGAGGACGGGGGGACTACGAGCAGTACTTC CARGRGDYEQYF
- many TRBJ2-7 TRBV11-2 TGTGCCAGCAGCCCTTCCTACGAGCAGTACTTC CASSPSYEQYF
- - TRBJ2-2 TRBV5-1 TGCGCCAGCAGCTTGGCAGTTTTGAACACCGGGGAGCTGTTTTTT CASSLAVLNTGELFF
TRBD1 - TRBJ2-3 TRBV11-1 TGTGCCAGCCGTTCCGGGACAGGGGGCGCAGATACGCAGTATTTT CASRSGTGGADTQYF
- - TRBJ1-2 TRBV28 TGTGCCAGCAGTTTATGGGCGGGAAAGGGCTACACCTTC CASSLWAGKGYTF
- - TRBJ1-1 TRBV6-5 TGTGCCAGCAGTTACCGCGGTGGCGGCACTGAAGCTTTCTTT CASSYRGGGTEAFF
- - TRBJ1-6 TRBV6-6 TGTGCCAGCAGTATTCTGACAGGTTCCTATAATTCACCCCTCCACTTT CASSILTGSYNSPLHF
- - TRBJ2-6 TRBV7-6 TGTGCCAGCAGCTTAGCTGCGGGGTCTGGGGCCAACGTCCTGACTTTC CASSLAAGSGANVLTF
TRBD1 - TRBJ2-1 TRBV5-1 TGCGCCAGCAGCGGACAGGCCCGCTCCTACAATGAGCAGTTCTTC CASSGQARSYNEQFF
TRBD2 - TRBJ2-7 TRBV2 TGTGCCAGCAGTAAGCGGGGCCCTTCGGAGCAGTACTTC CASSKRGPSEQYF
TRBD2 - TRBJ2-1 TRBV5-4 TGTGCCAGCAGCTTATCTCTCCTGACTAGCGGGAGCGATGAGCAGTTCTTC CASSLSLLTSGSDEQFF
- - TRBJ1-1 TRBV10-3 TGTGCCATCAGTGAGGGACACAGGAACACTGAAGCTTTCTTT CAISEGHRNTEAFF
TRBD2 - TRBJ2-7 TRBV2 TGTGCCAGCAGGGGGTATGGTGGGACTAGCGAATACGAGCAGTACTTC CASRGYGGTSEYEQYF
- - TRBJ1-4 TRBV11-3 TGTGCCAGCAACGGACAGTGGCGACCCCCAACTAATGAAAAACTGTTTTTT CASNGQWRPPTNEKLFF
TRBD2 once TRBJ2-1 TRBV30 TGTGCCTGGAAATCTGGGACTAGCGGGAAGTTCGAGCAGTTCTTC CAWKSGTSGKFEQFF
- few TRBJ1-1 TRBV2 TGTGCCAGCTTTGGCGCGGGGTGGACTGAAGCTTTCTTT CASFGAGWTEAFF
TRBD2 once TRBJ2-7 TRBV15 TGTGCCACCGGGTTAGCGGGACCCTACGAGCAGTACTTC CATGLAGPYEQYF
TRBD2 - TRBJ2-7 TRBV27 TGTGCCAGCAGTCAAAGCCGGTTAAGTAGCGGGAGTGGGCGCGAGCAGTACTTC CASSQSRLSSGSGREQYF
- - TRBJ2-7 TRBV6-5 TGTGCCAGCAGTTATGGACAGAAAAGCTACGAGCAGTACTTC CASSYGQKSYEQYF